Shown below are 15 T cell receptor beta chains from a single sample sequenced in a study of blood T cells in healthy people across ages. A J-beta primer mix and a sample-barcoded 5' primer were used in a second PCR of roughly 7 to 12 cycles. TCRdb independently ran MiXCR on the 5' RACE reads; one entry per CDR3 protein. This table holds under 2,000,000 distinct CDR3 sequences, 49% found once. Specimen: blood. Source of these receptors: a woman in her 40s in good health.

CDR3 in amino acids: CSVEGGTF. The CDR3 DNA reads TGCAGCGTTGAGGGGGGCACCTTC. The genes are TRBV29-1 and TRBJ1-2, with D tentatively TRBD1 (5 bases). The CDR3 spans 8 residues. Trimming took off 3 bases at V and 13 bases at J, with 6 bases between the two ends. Germline V gene sequence: CDR1 SQVTM, CDR2 ANQGSEA.

This clonotype has more than one count but fewer than ten. The rearrangement links TRBV7-9 to TRBJ1-1; no clear D gene. Germline CDR1 is SEHNR and CDR2 is FQNEAQ (reference sequence). V lost 7 bases and J 4 bases, leaving 13 bases between the germline ends. The CDR3 is 13 residues long. CDR3 sequence (DNA): TGTGCCAGCAAGACCAGGTTGAGCACTGAAGCTTTCTTT. The encoded protein is CASKTRLSTEAFF.

The chain employs TRBV7-6 and TRBJ2-3, with 13 bases aligning to TRBD2. The CDR3 is made up of 17 amino acids. Germline V gene sequence: CDR1 SGHVS, CDR2 FNYEAQ. Unmatched junction bases numbered 7, after V lost 5 bases and J lost 2 bases. CDR3 nucleotide sequence: TGTGCCAGCAGCCCCGGGACTAGCGGGGAGATCACAGATACGCAGTATTTT. This gives the protein CASSPGTSGEITDTQYF.

The rearrangement links TRBV4-2 to TRBJ1-5; tentatively, D is TRBD1 (5 bases). V lost 0 bases and J 6 bases, leaving 9 bases between the germline ends. The CDR3 is 14 amino acids. CDR1 and CDR2 (germline): LGHNA, YNFKEQ. The DNA of the CDR3 is TGTGCCAGCAGCCAAGAGTTCGGGGGTCAGCCCCAGCATTTT. As protein: CASSQEFGGQPQHF.

V usage is TRBV7-2 and J usage is TRBJ2-1, with D tentatively TRBD2 (6 bases). The CDR3 consists of 15 residues. Trimming left V 1 base short and J 4 bases short, with 11 bases between. Germline CDR1 and CDR2: SGHTA and FQGNSA. CDR3 region: CASSLVTGTYNEQFF. CDR3 nucleotides: TGTGCCAGCAGCTTAGTGACGGGGACTTACAATGAGCAGTTCTTC.

In this sample, this clonotype turned up once. The chain carries TRBV20-1 and TRBJ2-5; 10 bases line up with TRBD2. V was clipped by 3 bases and J by 1 base; unmatched bases: 5. The CDR3 consists of 15 residues. Germline lookup yields CDR1 DFQATT and CDR2 SNEGSKA (reference sequence). CDR3 region: CSARASGGLQETQYF. The CDR3 nucleotides read TGCAGTGCTAGGGCTAGCGGGGGCCTCCAAGAGACCCAGTACTTC.

The rearrangement joins TRBV20-1 to TRBJ2-1; D is unresolved. Germline CDR1 is DFQATT and CDR2 is SNEGSKA (reference sequence). This CDR3 contains 12 residues. Trimming shortened V by 6 bases and J by 4 bases, and 10 bases separated the two germline ends. The CDR3 DNA is TGCAGTGCGCTTAGGGCTTACAATGAGCAGTTCTTC. It specifies CSALRAYNEQFF.

This clonotype occurred once. This CDR3 reads CSVEDRLDLNYGYTF. The CDR3 DNA is TGCAGCGTTGAAGATCGGTTAGATTTGAACTATGGCTACACCTTC. This chain joins TRBV29-1 and TRBJ1-2; D unclear. With 0 bases removed from V and 2 bases from J, the gap between germline ends came to 13 bases. This CDR3 is built from 15 residues. Germline V lookup: CDR1 SQVTM, CDR2 ANQGSEA.

This clonotype was seen more than once but under ten times. The rearrangement uses TRBV5-5 and TRBJ2-5, with 7 bases lining up with TRBD1. Matching the DNA end better, TRBJ2-7 makes the J call doubtful. Germline V gene lookup returns CDR1 SGHKS and CDR2 YYEKEE (reference sequence). The CDR3 is 15 residues long. CDR3 sequence reads: CASSTNSYRGSEQYF. CDR3 nucleotides: TGTGCCAGCAGCACTAACTCTTACAGGGGTTCCGAGCAGTACTTC.

This clonotype was observed a few times. This CDR3 reads CASSQEPGWGETQYF. CDR3 DNA sequence: TGCGCCAGCAGCCAAGAACCAGGGTGGGGGGAGACCCAGTACTTC. This chain uses TRBV4-3 with TRBJ2-5; the D call may be TRBD1 or TRBD2 (5 bases each). The germline V and J ends were trimmed by 0 bases and 5 bases, with 13 bases remaining between them. The length of the CDR3 is 15 residues. Germline V lookup: CDR1 LGHNA, CDR2 YSLEER.

The V gene is TRBV5-1, the J gene TRBJ2-5, with 7 bases identical to TRBD2. Germline CDR1 is SGHRS and CDR2 is YFSETQ. The ends lost 0 bases at V and 5 bases at J; junction bases unmatched: 16. The CDR3 is 18 residues long. The CDR3 nucleotides read TGCGCCAGCAGCTTGGAGGCGCGGCCTAGCGGCTCTTTGGAGACCCAGTACTTC. Encoded protein: CASSLEARPSGSLETQYF.

This clonotype was detected only once. A single base separates this from a much larger clone, so it may be a read error. V usage is TRBV12-3 or TRBV12-4 and J usage is TRBJ2-5; TRBD2 agrees at 11 bases. With the DNA end fitting TRBJ2-1 better, the J assignment may be wrong. This CDR3 has 15 residues. In DNA, the CDR3 is TGTGCCAGCAGTTTGGGACTAGCGGTCCAAGAGACCCAGTTCTTC. Amino acid sequence: CASSLGLAVQETQFF.

This chain joins TRBV3-1 and TRBJ1-6; no firm D call. V lost 1 base to trimming and J lost 9 bases, with 13 bases between them. Germline loops: CDR1 LGHDT, CDR2 YNNKEL (reference sequence). There are 15 residues in the CDR3. The DNA for the CDR3 is TGTGCCAGCAGCCAAGGAAAAGATCTGTCTTCACCCCTCCACTTT. Its translation: CASSQGKDLSSPLHF.

The chain has TRBV24-1 and TRBJ2-4, with TRBD1 as a possible D gene (7 bases). The CDR3 is 16 residues long. The germline V gene encodes CDR1 KGHDR and CDR2 SFDVKD. Between the trimmed V and J ends, which lost 2 bases and 2 bases, there was a span of 12 bases. In nucleotides, the CDR3 is TGTGCCACCAGTGATTCAGGGGGGCCTACCAAAAACATTCAGTACTTC. It codes for CATSDSGGPTKNIQYF.

V gene TRBV12-3 or TRBV12-4 combines with J gene TRBJ1-2; D is perhaps TRBD1 (6 bases). There are 15 residues in the CDR3. The V gene lost 3 bases and the J gene lost 2 bases, with 13 bases spanning the gap. The chain's CDR3 is CASSFGRGANYGYTF. Here the CDR3 DNA reads TGTGCCAGCAGTTTTGGTCGGGGGGCAAACTATGGCTACACCTTC.